This T cell receptor beta chain was recorded in a study of CD8+CD57+ T cells in acquired aplastic anemia. Study background: Mean DNA quantity obtained from sorted CD4+ and CD8+ cells was 3 to 4 ug.

The germline CDR1 and CDR2 sequences are SEHNR and FQNEAQ (reference sequence). V lost 5 bases and J 0 bases, leaving 9 bases between the germline ends. CDR3 length: 14 residues. Profiling that covered TCR beta VDJ and CDR3 relied on genomic DNA as its template. TCRdb itself ran the reads through MiXCR, one entry per CDR3 protein. The sample records a few hundred thousand distinct CDR3 sequences, 56% being singletons. This clonotype was recorded a few times. The rearrangement links TRBV7-9 to TRBJ2-3; D is ambiguous. The sequence was obtained from a human donor with severe aplastic anemia or a healthy control (not recorded which). Input material: sorted CD4+, CD8+, or CD8+CD57+ T cells (not recorded which) from PBMCs. CDR3 sequence: CASSIGRSTDTQYF. The CDR3 DNA is TGTGCCAGCAGCATAGGGCGCAGCACAGATACGCAGTATTTT.